Each of the 11 T cell receptor beta chains below was sequenced from the same sample in a study of blood T cell repertoires in COVID-19. Profiling relied on immunoSEQ multiplex PCR, and the TCRdb table lists in-frame clones only, not all of them. This table has 150,000 to 200,000 clones, around 87% appearing once. Sequencing used peripheral blood. The receptors come from a man aged 40-50 years with active or convalescent COVID-19.

The chain employs TRBV27 and TRBJ2-5; a weak D match, TRBD1 (8 bases). Germline CDR1 and CDR2: MNHEY and SMNVEV (reference sequence). V lost 5 bases and J 3 bases, leaving 13 bases between the germline ends. The CDR3 is made up of 14 amino acids. CDR3 sequence reads: CASSEQGGEETQYF. The CDR3 nucleotides read TGTGCCAGCAGTGAACAGGGGGGGGAAGAGACCCAGTACTTC.

This chain joins TRBV19 and TRBJ1-5; TRBD1 might be the D (5 bases). Trimming stripped 3 bases from V and 4 bases from J, with 10 bases between. The CDR3 sequence is 14 residues long. Per germline, CDR1 LNHDA and CDR2 SQIVND (reference sequence). This chain's CDR3 is CASSIMGTNQPQHF. The CDR3 DNA follows: TGTGCCAGTAGTATTATGGGGACTAATCAGCCCCAGCATTTT.

This clone was recorded at least ten times. The J gene is TRBJ1-1, the V gene TRBV28, with D tentatively TRBD1 (5 bases). Germline lookup yields CDR1 MDHEN and CDR2 SYDVKM. V was shortened by 6 bases and J by 0 bases, with 14 bases between the two germline ends. CDR3 length equals 15 residues. This CDR3 reads CASRRAGVMNTEAFF. CDR3 bases: TGTGCCAGCAGGCGTGCGGGGGTGATGAACACTGAAGCTTTCTTT.

The J gene is TRBJ1-2, the V gene TRBV6-2 or TRBV6-3; D not resolved. V was shortened by 5 bases and J by 8 bases, with 12 bases between the two germline ends. The germline V gene has CDR1 MNHEY and CDR2 SVGEGT. This CDR3 spans 12 amino acids. The CDR3 spells CASSPMRGGYTF. CDR3 coding DNA: TGTGCCAGCAGTCCGATGCGGGGAGGCTACACCTTC.

This clone was detected only a few times. The rearrangement uses TRBV4-3 and TRBJ2-7; tentative D call: TRBD1 (6 bases). Trimming removed 4 bases at V and 0 bases at J, with 13 bases between. The CDR3 has 15 residues. Germline CDR1 is LGHNA and CDR2 is YSLEER. The CDR3 coding sequence is TGCGCCAGCAGCCGGTATAGGGACATCTCCTACGAGCAGTACTTC. Translation: CASSRYRDISYEQYF.

The CDR3 DNA reads as TGTGCCATCAGTGATGGTCAGGGCTACACCATATATTTT. As protein: CAISDGQGYTIYF. This chain connects TRBV10-3 to TRBJ1-3, with D possibly TRBD1 on 5 matching bases. This CDR3 contains 13 residues. V was cut by 3 bases and J by 8 bases, with 11 bases left in between. CDR1 and CDR2 (germline): ENHRY, SYGVKD.

The gene calls are TRBV11-3 and TRBJ1-1; D is perhaps TRBD1 (6 bases). V was pared by 9 bases and J by 1 base, with 12 bases between. Germline V gene lookup returns CDR1 SGHNT and CDR2 YENEEA. The CDR3 covers 13 residues. The CDR3 DNA reads TGTGCCAGTAGGGCCAGGGGGAACACTGAAGCTTTCTTT. This codes for CASRARGNTEAFF.

The V gene is TRBV9, the J gene TRBJ1-2; maybe TRBD1 (6 bases). The CDR3 extends over 15 amino acids. CDR1 and CDR2 (germline): SGDLS, YYNGEE. Trimming removed 5 bases from V and 2 bases from J, with 16 bases in between. CDR3 loop: CASSPTGGGNYGYTF. Written as DNA, the CDR3 is TGTGCCAGCAGTCCCACCGGGGGGGGCAACTATGGCTACACCTTC.

The chain recombines TRBV6-5 with TRBJ2-5; D might be TRBD2 (7 bases). The germline V gene has CDR1 MNHEY and CDR2 SVGAGI. The ends were cut back, 11 bases at V and 5 bases at J, with 18 bases in the middle. The CDR3 sequence is 13 residues long. For the CDR3, the DNA is TGTGCCGTCTTCGGGGGAGGGGGGGAGACCCAGTACTTC. Amino acid sequence: CAVFGGGGETQYF.

The gene calls are TRBV14 and TRBJ2-1; TRBD2 agrees at 10 bases. From germline, CDR1 is SGHDN and CDR2 FVKESK. Trimming removed 2 bases from V and 9 bases from J; junction bases left unmatched: 10. This CDR3 is 16 amino acids long. CDR3 in DNA: TGTGCCAGCAGCCAAAAAAGCGGGGGGGCTCGTATTGAGCAGTTCTTC. This sequence encodes CASSQKSGGARIEQFF.

There are a few counts of this clone. This CDR3 is CATTAGGAYEKLFF. DNA of the CDR3: TGTGCCACCACGGCGGGGGGCGCGTACGAAAAACTGTTTTTT. J is TRBJ1-4 and V is TRBV19; TRBD1 is a possible D gene (6 bases). Per germline, CDR1 LNHDA and CDR2 SQIVND (reference sequence). Trimming removed 10 bases from V and 8 bases from J, with 20 bases in between. The CDR3 covers 14 residues.